This TCR beta chain is from a study of tumor-infiltrating lymphocytes in primary liver carcinoma. Study summary: Tumors were stage T1-T3 N0M0, roughly 4 to 10 cm across. General study findings and limits: Tumor region pairs overlapped more than did tumor-adjacent and tumor-blood pairs.

This CDR3 is 13 amino acids long. V lost 4 bases to trimming and J lost 0 bases, with 9 bases between them. In germline, CDR1 is GTSNPN, CDR2 SVGIG (reference sequence). Comments on this clonotype: Its specificity is not known. The conserved phenylalanine or tryptophan is not found at the CDR3 terminus, so this likely reflects a read error.

From approximately 500 ng total RNA, TCR beta cDNA was generated with a primer in the constant region. Amplification in three nested multiplex PCR rounds with slightly modified ARM-PCR gave rise to TCR beta libraries. The two initial PCR rounds, nine to eleven cycles each, used TRBV1-TRBV30 forward and C-beta reverse primers. TCRdb reanalysed the multiplex PCR reads using MiXCR and keeps one entry per CDR3 protein. The table lists approximately 80,000 distinct CDR3 sequences, approximately 70% of them singletons. Unsorted bulk tissue, about 19-32 mg of it, served as the source for co-extraction of RNA and DNA.

The chain uses TRBV30 and TRBJ1-1, with D unclear. The receptor's source is a man in his forties with primary liver carcinoma and hepatitis B virus infection. The sample comprised tumor-adjacent normal liver tissue. CDR3 region: CAWTTGMNTEAFY. The CDR3, as DNA: TGTGCCTGGACGACGGGAATGAACACTGAAGCTTTCTAT.